This is a list of T cell receptor beta chains from one sample in a study of T cell changes during pregnancy in multiple sclerosis. Profiling relied on immunoSEQ multiplex PCR, and the TCRdb table lists in-frame clones only, not all of them. This sample has about 57,000 clones, with under 95% found just once. The sequencing here drew on CD4+ T cells from peripheral blood mononuclear cells, taken in the second trimester of pregnancy. The receptors originated from a female donor with multiple sclerosis, enrolled in a pregnancy study. Both conserved end residues are part of each CDR3. A D gene is named only where the DNA matches it firmly. Clone size is given for some rows only: seen once, a few or many times, or a class if the clone is expanded.

abundance	d_gene	v_gene	len	j_gene	CDR3nt	CDR3aa
NA	NA	TRBV5-6	16	TRBJ1-3	TGTGCCAGCAGCGGAGTCCCGACAGGCTCTGGAAACACCATATATTTT	CASSGVPTGSGNTIYF
once	NA	TRBV19	13	TRBJ1-4	TGTGCCAGTAGTGAGCTCTCCCAAGAAAAACTGTTTTTT	CASSELSQEKLFF
NA	NA	TRBV18	15	TRBJ2-3	TGTGCCAGCTCTCGTACGAAACTAGGCACAGATACGCAGTATTTT	CASSRTKLGTDTQYF
few	TRBD1	TRBV11-2	15	TRBJ1-1	TGTGCCAGCAGCCAGGGGACAGGGTCGAACACTGAAGCTTTCTTT	CASSQGTGSNTEAFF
NA	TRBD1	TRBV7-3	15	TRBJ1-1	TGTGCCAGCAGCCCGCGGACAGGGGACGGGACTGAAGCTTTCTTT	CASSPRTGDGTEAFF
NA	TRBD2	TRBV28	17	TRBJ2-2	TGTGCCAGCAGTTTATGGACTAGCGGAGCGAACACCGGGGAGCTGTTTTTT	CASSLWTSGANTGELFF
once	NA	TRBV7-7	13	TRBJ1-3	TGTGCCAGCAGCTCCTCACAGGGAAACACCATATATTTT	CASSSSQGNTIYF
NA	TRBD1	TRBV29-1	15	TRBJ2-3	TGCAGCGTTAGACTGGACAGGGGGCTGACAGATACGCAGTATTTT	CSVRLDRGLTDTQYF
once	NA	TRBV6-1	14	TRBJ1-2	TGTGCCAGCAGCCCGACAGTGACCAGGTATGGCTACACCTTC	CASSPTVTRYGYTF
NA	NA	TRBV5-1	18	TRBJ1-4	TGCGCCAGCAGCTATGGCCGGGACAACTACCCGGGGAACGAAAAACTGTTTTTT	CASSYGRDNYPGNEKLFF
once	TRBD1	TRBV11-3	15	TRBJ2-1	TGTGCCAGCAGCCCCTCGGGACAGGGGTTCGATGAGCAGTTCTTC	CASSPSGQGFDEQFF
NA	TRBD2	TRBV10-3	14	TRBJ2-1	TGTGCCATCAGCAGCGGGGGCCGATACAATGAGCAGTTCTTC	CAISSGGRYNEQFF
NA	TRBD2	TRBV27	16	TRBJ2-1	TGTGCCAGCAGTTTATTAAGGCGGGGGTCCTACAATGAGCAGTTCTTC	CASSLLRRGSYNEQFF
NA	NA	TRBV6-5	14	TRBJ2-2	TGTGCCAGCAGGGAGATCGCGAACACCGGGGAGCTGTTTTTT	CASREIANTGELFF
NA	TRBD1	TRBV5-4	13	TRBJ1-2	TGTGCCAGCAGCGCGGACAGGGAAGGTGGCTACACCTTC	CASSADREGGYTF
NA	NA	TRBV6-5	14	TRBJ1-1	TGTGCCAGCAGCCGAGGAGGGATGAACACTGAAGCTTTCTTT	CASSRGGMNTEAFF
NA	NA	TRBV2	14	TRBJ2-5	TGTGCCAGCAGTCTTGACACGGTTCAAGAGACCCAGTACTTC	CASSLDTVQETQYF
NA	NA	TRBV6-1	15	TRBJ1-1	TGTGCCAGCAGTGAAGTAACCATAGGGGGTTCTGAAGCTTTCTTT	CASSEVTIGGSEAFF
NA	TRBD1	TRBV7-3	16	TRBJ2-1	TGTGCCAGCAGACCTGGGGGGACAGGGATCTACAATGAGCAGTTCTTC	CASRPGGTGIYNEQFF
NA	TRBD2	TRBV28	15	TRBJ2-1	TGTGCCAGCAGTTTATCGCGGGAGCTTGGGAATGAGCAGTTCTTC	CASSLSRELGNEQFF
NA	NA	TRBV12-5	14	TRBJ2-7	TGTGCTAGTGGACCTCCGACAGTAAGGTACGAGCAGTACTTC	CASGPPTVRYEQYF
NA	NA	TRBV6-1	14	TRBJ1-5	TGTGCCAGCAGTGCCGGGTTAGGTAATCAGCCCCAGCATTTT	CASSAGLGNQPQHF
NA	TRBD2	TRBV5-1	14	TRBJ2-7	TGCGCCAGCAGCCCGGGAGGGGGGTCAAACGAGCAGTACTTC	CASSPGGGSNEQYF
NA	TRBD2	TRBV4-1	15	TRBJ2-1	TGCGCCAGCAGCCATAGCGGGGGAATATACAATGAGCAGTTCTTC	CASSHSGGIYNEQFF
NA	NA	TRBV28	15	TRBJ2-7	TGTGCCAGCAGTTCCCTCGCGGGCGCCTCCTACGAGCAGTACTTC	CASSSLAGASYEQYF
few	TRBD1	TRBV10-2	15	TRBJ1-1	TGCGCCAGCAGTGAGGGGACAGGGGTAAACACTGAAGCTTTCTTT	CASSEGTGVNTEAFF
NA	NA	TRBV28	14	TRBJ1-2	TGTGCCAGCAGTTTCCGCGCAGGGTTTCATGGCTACACCTTC	CASSFRAGFHGYTF
NA	NA	TRBV6-1	14	TRBJ1-1	TGTGCCAGCACTTTTCACAGAGAAAACACTGAAGCTTTCTTT	CASTFHRENTEAFF
NA	NA	TRBV6-5	13	TRBJ1-4	TGTGCCACCCAGAGAGGGTTCGGGGAAAAACTGTTTTTT	CATQRGFGEKLFF
NA	TRBD1	TRBV12-5	14	TRBJ1-1	TGTGCTAGTGGTTTGGGACAGGGGGCGACTGAAGCTTTCTTT	CASGLGQGATEAFF
NA	TRBD2	TRBV27	18	TRBJ2-5	TGTGCCAGCAGTCCGACCATAGGACTAGCGGCAATCCAAGAGACCCAGTACTTC	CASSPTIGLAAIQETQYF
once	TRBD1	TRBV4-2	18	TRBJ2-7	TGTGCCAGCAGCCAAGGCCAACATAAGGACAGGGGCGGTTACGAGCAGTACTTC	CASSQGQHKDRGGYEQYF
NA	NA	TRBV29-1	13	TRBJ2-5	TGCAGCGTTGGTTTAAGAGCACAAGAGACCCAGTACTTC	CSVGLRAQETQYF
NA	TRBD2	TRBV10-1	13	TRBJ2-7	TGCGCCAGCAGATCAGCGGGACCTTACGAGCAGTACTTC	CASRSAGPYEQYF
NA	TRBD1	TRBV6-5	14	TRBJ1-5	TGTGCCAGCCGCGCTCAGGGGGCGAGCCAGCCCCAGCATTTT	CASRAQGASQPQHF
NA	NA	TRBV29-1	14	TRBJ2-4	TGCAGCGCCTGGATTGCGGAATCCAAAAACATTCAGTACTTC	CSAWIAESKNIQYF
NA	NA	TRBV6-6	13	TRBJ2-5	TGTGCCAGCAGACGACGACAGGAAGAGACCCAGTACTTC	CASRRRQEETQYF
once	NA	TRBV4-2	17	TRBJ2-7	TGTGCCAGCAGCCAAGATGGAGCGAAACTAGCTAGCTACGAGCAGTACTTC	CASSQDGAKLASYEQYF
NA	NA	TRBV19	14	TRBJ1-1	TGTGCCAGTAGTATCGTGGCCATGAACACTGAAGCTTTCTTT	CASSIVAMNTEAFF
NA	NA	TRBV19	15	TRBJ1-2	TGTGCCAGTAGTCTATTCGGGGGAGAGATTCATGGCTACACCTTC	CASSLFGGEIHGYTF
NA	TRBD1	TRBV6-1	15	TRBJ1-1	TGTGCCAGCAGTGTCAAAGGGACAGTCTCTATTGGAGCTTTCTTT	CASSVKGTVSIGAFF
NA	NA	TRBV5-5	13	TRBJ1-2	TGTGCCAGCAGCTCACAGGGTATCTATGGCTACACCTTC	CASSSQGIYGYTF
NA	TRBD2	TRBV19	15	TRBJ2-5	TGTGCCAGTAGAACTAGCGGGGGCCAGAAAGAGACCCAGTACTTC	CASRTSGGQKETQYF
NA	NA	TRBV10-3	15	TRBJ2-1	TGTGCCATCAGTGGAGAGGCCCCACGGGGCAATGAGCAGTTCTTC	CAISGEAPRGNEQFF
NA	TRBD1	TRBV28	14	TRBJ1-1	TGTGCCAGCAGTTTAGTACAGGGGGCCGGTGAAGCTTTCTTT	CASSLVQGAGEAFF
NA	NA	TRBV28	12	TRBJ2-7	TGTGCCAGCAGTCTGACACGCTACGAGCAGTACTTC	CASSLTRYEQYF
NA	TRBD1	TRBV6-1	14	TRBJ1-1	TGTGCCAGCAGTGGGACAGGGGTTCACACTGAAGCTTTCTTT	CASSGTGVHTEAFF
NA	TRBD2	TRBV5-1	16	TRBJ2-1	TGCGCCAGCAGCTTGGGACTAGCGGGGGGTATTGCTGAGCAGTTCTTC	CASSLGLAGGIAEQFF
NA	NA	TRBV6-1	14	TRBJ1-5	TGTGCCAGCACCACAAGGGGGGGGGATCAGCCCCAGCATTTT	CASTTRGGDQPQHF
NA	NA	TRBV10-2	14	TRBJ1-5	TGCGCCAGCAGTTCCGCAGGAGGAAATCAGCCCCAGCATTTT	CASSSAGGNQPQHF
NA	NA	TRBV7-3	15	TRBJ2-6	TGTGCCAGCAGCCCGAGACTCTCTGGGGCCAACGTCCTGACTTTC	CASSPRLSGANVLTF
NA	TRBD2	TRBV5-4	17	TRBJ2-3	TGTGCCAGCAGCTCCGCTTCCGGCGGGAGAAGCACAGATACGCAGTATTTT	CASSSASGGRSTDTQYF
NA	NA	TRBV7-2	15	TRBJ2-1	TGTGCCAGCAGGGAGATCGTTAGCTCCTACAATGAGCAGTTCTTC	CASREIVSSYNEQFF
NA	TRBD2	TRBV6-1	21	TRBJ2-3	TGTGCCAGCAGTGAAACGGGGTGGGCGGGGGGTCGGGTCCGACACACAGATACGCAGTATTTT	CASSETGWAGGRVRHTDTQYF
once	NA	TRBV2	10	TRBJ2-7	TGTGCCAGCAGTGTTATAGAGCAGTACTTC	CASSVIEQYF
NA	NA	TRBV15	14	TRBJ1-1	TGTGCCACCAGCAGAGATCTGGGGACACCTGAAGCTTTCTTT	CATSRDLGTPEAFF
NA	NA	TRBV6-5	13	TRBJ2-2	TGTGCCAGCAGCCCGGCGGTGACCGGGGAGCTGTTTTTT	CASSPAVTGELFF
once	TRBD1	TRBV11-2	15	TRBJ2-7	TGTGCCAGCAGCTCCCCAGGGACAGGGTCCTACGAGCAGTACTTC	CASSSPGTGSYEQYF
NA	TRBD1	TRBV6-1	14	TRBJ1-4	TGTGCCAGCAGGAGGGACAGCTTTAATGAAAAACTGTTTTTT	CASRRDSFNEKLFF
NA	NA	TRBV25-1	11	TRBJ1-2	TGTGCCAGCAGTGGGCAGATCGGCTACACCTTC	CASSGQIGYTF